The following is a TCR beta chain sequence with its context. The length of the CDR3 is 14 residues. V was trimmed by 0 bases and J by 3 bases, leaving 8 bases between them. Germline V gene sequence: CDR1 MNHNS, CDR2 SASEGT. Generated by immunoSEQ multiplex PCR, the TCRdb table keeps only in-frame clones and is missing some. This sample carries tens of thousands of clones, 90% to 95% of them seen once, and the ten largest clones take roughly 18%. The data belong to a study of control samples from healthy donors and cancer patients. Sequenced sample: blood. The receptor comes from a man in his fifties or sixties in good health. The chain joins TRBV6-1 to TRBJ1-2, with D tentatively TRBD1 (6 bases). This CDR3 is CASSEADRYYGYTF. CDR3 nucleotides: TGTGCCAGCAGTGAAGCGGACAGATACTATGGCTACACCTTC.